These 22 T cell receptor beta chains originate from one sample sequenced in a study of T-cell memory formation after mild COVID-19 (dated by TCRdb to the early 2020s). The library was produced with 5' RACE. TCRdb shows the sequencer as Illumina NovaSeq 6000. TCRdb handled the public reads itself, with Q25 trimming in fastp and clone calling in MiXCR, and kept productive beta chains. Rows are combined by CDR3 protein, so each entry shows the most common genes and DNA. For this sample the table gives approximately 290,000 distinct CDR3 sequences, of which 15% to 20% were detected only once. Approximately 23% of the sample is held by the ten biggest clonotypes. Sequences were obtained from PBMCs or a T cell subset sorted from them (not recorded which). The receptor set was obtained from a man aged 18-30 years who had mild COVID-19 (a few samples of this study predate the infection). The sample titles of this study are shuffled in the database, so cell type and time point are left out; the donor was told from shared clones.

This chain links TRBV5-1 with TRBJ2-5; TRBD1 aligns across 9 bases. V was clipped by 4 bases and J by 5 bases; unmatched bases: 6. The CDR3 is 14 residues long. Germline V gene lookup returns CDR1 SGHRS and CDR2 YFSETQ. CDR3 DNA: TGCGCCAGCAGCCAGACAGGGGGTATGGAGACCCAGTACTTC. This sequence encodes CASSQTGGMETQYF.

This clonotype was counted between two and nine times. The chain's CDR3 is CASSLAGGAGETQYF. CDR3 bases: TGTGCCAGCAGCTTAGCAGGGGGCGCGGGAGAGACCCAGTACTTC. The rearrangement links TRBV11-2 to TRBJ2-5; 8 bases align to TRBD1. This CDR3 is built from 15 residues. CDR1 and CDR2 from the germline V gene are SGHAT and FQNNGV. The junction had 5 bases not matched to a gene; V was cut back by 1 base and J by 4 bases.

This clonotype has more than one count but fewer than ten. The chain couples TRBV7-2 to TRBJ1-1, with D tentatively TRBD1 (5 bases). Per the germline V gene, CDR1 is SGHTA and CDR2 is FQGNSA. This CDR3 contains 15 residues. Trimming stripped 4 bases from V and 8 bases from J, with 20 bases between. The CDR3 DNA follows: TGTGCCAGCAGCTGGAACGACGGGACCGGACGAGAAGCTTTCTTT. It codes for CASSWNDGTGREAFF.

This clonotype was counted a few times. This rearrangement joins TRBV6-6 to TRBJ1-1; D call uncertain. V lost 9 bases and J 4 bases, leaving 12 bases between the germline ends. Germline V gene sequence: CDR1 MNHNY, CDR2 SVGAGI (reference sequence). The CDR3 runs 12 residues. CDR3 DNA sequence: TGTGCCAGTACCTCGGCTGGCACTGAAGCTTTCTTT. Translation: CASTSAGTEAFF.

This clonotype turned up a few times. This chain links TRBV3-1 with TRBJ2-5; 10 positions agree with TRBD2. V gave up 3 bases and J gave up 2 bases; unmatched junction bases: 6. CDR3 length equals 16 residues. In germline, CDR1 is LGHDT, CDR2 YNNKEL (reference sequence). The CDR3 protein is CASSHWASGGQETQYF. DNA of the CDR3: TGTGCCAGCAGCCATTGGGCTAGCGGGGGTCAAGAGACCCAGTACTTC.

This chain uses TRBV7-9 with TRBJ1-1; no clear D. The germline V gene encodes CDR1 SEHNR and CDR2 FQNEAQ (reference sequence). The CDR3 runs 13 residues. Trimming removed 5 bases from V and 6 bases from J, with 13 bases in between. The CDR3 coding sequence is TGTGCCAGCAGCAGAGCCGTTATCCCTGAAGCTTTCTTT. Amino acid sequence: CASSRAVIPEAFF.

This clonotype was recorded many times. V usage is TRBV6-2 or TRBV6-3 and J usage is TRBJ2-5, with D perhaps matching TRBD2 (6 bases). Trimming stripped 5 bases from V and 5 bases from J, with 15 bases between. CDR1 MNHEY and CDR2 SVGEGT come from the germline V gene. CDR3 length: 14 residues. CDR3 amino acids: CASSQGGAGETQYF. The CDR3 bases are TGTGCCAGCAGTCAAGGCGGGGCTGGCGAGACCCAGTACTTC.

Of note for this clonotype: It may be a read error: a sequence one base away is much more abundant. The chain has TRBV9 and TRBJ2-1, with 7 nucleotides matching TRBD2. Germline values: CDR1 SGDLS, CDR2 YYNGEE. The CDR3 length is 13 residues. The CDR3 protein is CAGSGDAYNEQFF. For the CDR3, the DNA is TGTGCCGGCAGCGGGGACGCATACAATGAGCAGTTCTTC.

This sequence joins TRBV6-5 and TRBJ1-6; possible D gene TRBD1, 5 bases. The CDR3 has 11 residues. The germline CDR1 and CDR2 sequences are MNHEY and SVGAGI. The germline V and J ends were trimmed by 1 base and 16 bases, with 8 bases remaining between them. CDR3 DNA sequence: TGTGCCAGCAGTTACTTCGGACAACTCCACTTT. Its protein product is CASSYFGQLHF.

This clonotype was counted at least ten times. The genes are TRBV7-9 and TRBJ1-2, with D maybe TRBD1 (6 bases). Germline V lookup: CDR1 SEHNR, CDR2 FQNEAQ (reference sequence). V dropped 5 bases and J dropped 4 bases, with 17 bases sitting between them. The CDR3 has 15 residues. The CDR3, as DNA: TGTGCCAGCAGCCAAAACCTCAGGGGTATCTATGGCTACACCTTC. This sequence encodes CASSQNLRGIYGYTF.

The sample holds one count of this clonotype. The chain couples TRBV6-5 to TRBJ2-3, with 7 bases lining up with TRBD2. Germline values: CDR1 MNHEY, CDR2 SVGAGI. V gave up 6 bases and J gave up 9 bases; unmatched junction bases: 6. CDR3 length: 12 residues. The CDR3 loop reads CASSLSGVTQYF. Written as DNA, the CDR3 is TGTGCCAGCAGCCTCAGCGGGGTCACGCAGTATTTT.

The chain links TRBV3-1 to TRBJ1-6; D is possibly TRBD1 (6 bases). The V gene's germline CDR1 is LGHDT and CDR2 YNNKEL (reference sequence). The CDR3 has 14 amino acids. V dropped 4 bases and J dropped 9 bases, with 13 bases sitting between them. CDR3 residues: CASSPGVPSSPLHF. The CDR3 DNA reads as TGTGCCAGCAGCCCAGGGGTACCCAGTTCACCCCTCCACTTT.

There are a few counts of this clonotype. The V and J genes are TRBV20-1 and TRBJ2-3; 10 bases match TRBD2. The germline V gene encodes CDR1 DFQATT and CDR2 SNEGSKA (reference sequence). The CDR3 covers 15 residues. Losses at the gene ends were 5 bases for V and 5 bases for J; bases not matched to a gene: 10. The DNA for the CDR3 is TGCAGTGCTGGTATAGCGGGGGGCCGGAAAGATACGCAGTATTTT. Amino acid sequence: CSAGIAGGRKDTQYF.

Here the CDR3 reads CASSQERTAGINTGELFF. In DNA, the CDR3 is TGCGCCAGCAGCCAAGAAAGGACCGCCGGAATAAACACCGGGGAGCTGTTTTTT. The gene calls are TRBV4-3 and TRBJ2-2; unclear D gene. V lost 0 bases to trimming and J lost 2 bases, with 16 bases between them. CDR1 and CDR2 from the germline V gene are LGHNA and YSLEER. The CDR3 contains 18 residues.

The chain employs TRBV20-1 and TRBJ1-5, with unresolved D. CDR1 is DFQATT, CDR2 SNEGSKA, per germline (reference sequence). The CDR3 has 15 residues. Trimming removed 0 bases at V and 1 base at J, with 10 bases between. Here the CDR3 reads CSARDIGFSNQPQHF. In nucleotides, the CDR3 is TGCAGTGCTAGAGATATAGGGTTCAGCAATCAGCCCCAGCATTTT.

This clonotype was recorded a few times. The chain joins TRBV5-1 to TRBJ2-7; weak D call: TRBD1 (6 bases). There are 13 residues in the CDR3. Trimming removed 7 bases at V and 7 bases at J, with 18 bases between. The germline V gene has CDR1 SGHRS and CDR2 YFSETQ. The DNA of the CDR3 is TGCGCCAGCGGCCGGGACACCATGTCTGAGCAGTACGTC. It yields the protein CASGRDTMSEQYV.

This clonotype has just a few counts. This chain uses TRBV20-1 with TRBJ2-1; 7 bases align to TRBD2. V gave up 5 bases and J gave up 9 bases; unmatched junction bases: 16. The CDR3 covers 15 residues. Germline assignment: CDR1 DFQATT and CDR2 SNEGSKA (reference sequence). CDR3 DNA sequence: TGCAGTGCTCTTCCCGGGGGGACCGCTCTCTCTGAGCAGTTCTTC. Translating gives CSALPGGTALSEQFF.

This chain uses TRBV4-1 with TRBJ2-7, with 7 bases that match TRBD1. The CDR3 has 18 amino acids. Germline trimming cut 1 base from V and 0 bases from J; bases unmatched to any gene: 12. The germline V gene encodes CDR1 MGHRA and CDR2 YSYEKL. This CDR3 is CASSQGYRDGDSSYEQYV. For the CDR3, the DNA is TGCGCCAGCAGCCAAGGTTACAGGGATGGGGACAGCTCCTACGAGCAGTACGTC.

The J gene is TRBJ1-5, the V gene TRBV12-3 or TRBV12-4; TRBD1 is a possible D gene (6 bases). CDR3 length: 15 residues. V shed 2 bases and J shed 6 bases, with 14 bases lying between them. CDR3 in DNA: TGTGCCAGCAGTTTAATAGGGGTAGGGGGTCAGCCCCAGCATTTT. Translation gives CASSLIGVGGQPQHF.

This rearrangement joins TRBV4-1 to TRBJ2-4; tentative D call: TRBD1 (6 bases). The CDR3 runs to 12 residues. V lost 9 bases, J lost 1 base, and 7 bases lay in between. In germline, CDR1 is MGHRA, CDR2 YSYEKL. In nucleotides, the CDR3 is TGCGCCAGTCAGGGGGCCAAAAACATTCAGTACTTC. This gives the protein CASQGAKNIQYF.

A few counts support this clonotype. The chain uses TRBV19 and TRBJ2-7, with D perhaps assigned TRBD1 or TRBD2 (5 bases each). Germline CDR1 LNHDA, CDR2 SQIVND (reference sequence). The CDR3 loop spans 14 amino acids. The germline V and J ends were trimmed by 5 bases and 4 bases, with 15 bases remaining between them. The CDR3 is CASSVGTARYEQYV. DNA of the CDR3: TGTGCCAGTAGTGTTGGGACGGCGCGGTACGAGCAGTACGTC.

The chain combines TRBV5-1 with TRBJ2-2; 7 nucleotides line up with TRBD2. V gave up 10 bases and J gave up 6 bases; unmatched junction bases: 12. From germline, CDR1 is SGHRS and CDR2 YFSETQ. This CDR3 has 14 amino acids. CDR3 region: CACRGREVPGELFF. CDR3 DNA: TGCGCCTGCCGTGGACGGGAGGTTCCCGGGGAGCTGTTTTTT.